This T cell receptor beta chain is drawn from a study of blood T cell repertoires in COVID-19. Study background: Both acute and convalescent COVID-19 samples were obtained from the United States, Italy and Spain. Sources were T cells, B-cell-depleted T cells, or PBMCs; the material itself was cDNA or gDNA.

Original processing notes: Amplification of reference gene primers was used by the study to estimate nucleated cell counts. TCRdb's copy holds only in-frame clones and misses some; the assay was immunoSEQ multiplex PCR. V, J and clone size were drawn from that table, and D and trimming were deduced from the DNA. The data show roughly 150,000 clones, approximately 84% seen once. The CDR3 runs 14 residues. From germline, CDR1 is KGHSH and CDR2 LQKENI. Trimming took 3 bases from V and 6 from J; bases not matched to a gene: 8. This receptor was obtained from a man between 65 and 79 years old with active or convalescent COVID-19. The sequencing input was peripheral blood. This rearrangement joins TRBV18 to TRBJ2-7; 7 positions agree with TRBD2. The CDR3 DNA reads TGTGCCAGCTCACCTGGACCCGGGGAGGGCGAGCAGTACTTC. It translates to CASSPGPGEGEQYF.